The 25 T cell receptor beta chains listed next were all sequenced from one sample in a study of OX40 agonist ivuxolimab in advanced cancers. Sequencing used immunoSEQ multiplex PCR; TCRdb keeps in-frame clones, though not all of them. Seen here are about 58,000 clones, roughly 80% observed once, and the top ten hold 2.5% to 4%. The source was CD4+ or CD8+ T cells sorted from blood, collected in a trial of the OX40 agonist ivuxolimab. The source of these receptors is an adult with an advanced solid tumor such as melanoma, head and neck, liver or kidney cancer.

CDR3 sequence: CASSRLSQGPGELFF. In DNA form, the CDR3 reads TGTGCCAGCAGTCGCCTTTCTCAGGGTCCCGGGGAGCTGTTTTTT. The rearrangement joins TRBV6-1 to TRBJ2-2; a possible D gene is TRBD1 (5 bases). Germline V gene lookup returns CDR1 MNHNS and CDR2 SASEGT. Trimming stripped 5 bases from V and 6 bases from J, with 16 bases between. CDR3 length equals 15 residues.

This clone occurred once. CDR3 in amino acids: CASTRTGGGYEQYF. CDR3 sequence (DNA): TGTGCCAGCACCCGGACAGGGGGAGGGTACGAGCAGTACTTC. This sequence joins TRBV11-3 and TRBJ2-7; TRBD1 agrees at 10 bases. CDR3 length: 14 amino acids. Germline V gene data show CDR1 as SGHNT and CDR2 as YENEEA. Trimming took 7 bases from V and 4 from J; bases not matched to a gene: 7. The full variable domain, completed using reference TRBV11-3 and TRBJ2-7, is EAGVVQSPRYKIIEKKQPVAFWCNPISGHNTLYWYLQNLGQGPELLIRYENEEAVDDSQLPKDRFSAERLKGVDSTLKIQPAELGDSAVYLCASTRTGGGYEQYFGPGTRLTVT.

V and J are TRBV5-4 and TRBJ1-4; D is perhaps TRBD1 (6 bases). Between the trimmed V and J ends, which lost 0 bases and 7 bases, there was a span of 13 bases. Germline CDR1 reads SGHNT; CDR2 reads YYREEE (reference sequence). The CDR3 sequence is 15 residues long. CDR3 amino acids: CASSLDGGGGEKLFF. CDR3 nucleotides: TGTGCCAGCAGCTTGGATGGGGGAGGGGGTGAAAAACTGTTTTTT.

The J gene is TRBJ1-5, the V gene TRBV5-1, with a tentative D call TRBD1 (5 bases). The V gene lost 3 bases and the J gene lost 2 bases, with 9 bases spanning the gap. CDR1 and CDR2 (germline): SGHRS, YFSETQ. The CDR3 is 14 amino acids. CDR3 residues: CASSWGGGNQPQHF. In nucleotides, the CDR3 is TGCGCCAGCAGCTGGGGAGGGGGCAATCAGCCCCAGCATTTT.

The CDR3: CASSLGGLLAGVSYEQYF. The DNA of the CDR3 is TGTGCCAGCAGCTTAGGCGGCCTACTAGCGGGGGTGTCCTACGAGCAGTACTTC. V and J are TRBV7-8 and TRBJ2-7, with 11 bases lining up with TRBD2. The CDR3 totals 18 residues. The germline CDR1 and CDR2 sequences are SGHVS and FQNEAQ. V dropped 1 base and J dropped 1; count of bases not matched to a gene: 9.

The chain is built from TRBV6-5 and TRBJ1-5; TRBD1 is a possible D gene (5 bases). Trimming took 4 bases from V and 1 from J, leaving 11 bases between them. The V gene's germline CDR1 is MNHEY and CDR2 SVGAGI. The CDR3 length is 15 residues. CDR3 amino acids: CASSSLGVSNQPQHF. The DNA of the CDR3 is TGTGCCAGCAGTTCGCTGGGGGTCAGCAATCAGCCCCAGCATTTT.

The rearrangement uses TRBV4-2 and TRBJ1-1, with unresolved D. The CDR3 consists of 15 residues. The ends were cut back, 0 bases at V and 0 bases at J, with 8 bases in the middle. CDR1 LGHNA and CDR2 YNFKEQ come from the germline V gene. As DNA, the CDR3 is TGTGCCAGCAGCCAAGAGGTTGCAATGAACACTGAAGCTTTCTTT. Encoded protein: CASSQEVAMNTEAFF.

There are a few counts of this clone. The V call is TRBV19, the J call TRBJ1-1, with D hard to call. CDR3 length: 13 residues. Trimming left V 8 bases short and J 2 bases short, with 12 bases between. Germline loops: CDR1 LNHDA, CDR2 SQIVND (reference sequence). Written as DNA, the CDR3 is TGTGCCAGTTCGGAGAGCATTAACACTGAAGCTTTCTTT. It codes for CASSESINTEAFF.

The rearrangement uses TRBV4-3 and TRBJ2-6; D is undetermined. The CDR3 spans 16 residues. The germline gives CDR1 LGHNA, CDR2 YSLEER. V was pared by 0 bases and J by 2 bases, with 8 bases between. CDR3 residues: CASSQDGSAGANVLTF. Here the CDR3 DNA reads TGCGCCAGCAGCCAAGATGGAAGCGCTGGGGCCAACGTCCTGACTTTC.

The chain recombines TRBV10-3 with TRBJ2-4, with TRBD1 matching over 8 bases. The germline V gene has CDR1 ENHRY and CDR2 SYGVKD. J was trimmed by 3 bases and V by 6 bases; bases with no gene match: 4. This CDR3 is 14 amino acids long. The CDR3: CAIREGTGKNIQYF. The CDR3 bases are TGTGCCATCAGAGAAGGGACAGGCAAAAACATTCAGTACTTC.

V is TRBV6-4 and J is TRBJ1-5; D remains unclear. V gave up 4 bases and J gave up 7 bases, with 11 bases separating them. This CDR3 is built from 13 residues. CDR1 MRHNA and CDR2 SNTAGT come from the germline V gene. CDR3: CASSVDDRQPQHF. Here the CDR3 DNA reads TGTGCCAGCAGTGTGGACGACCGGCAGCCCCAGCATTTT.

This chain uses TRBV30 with TRBJ2-7, with D hard to call. Trimming pared 4 bases from V and 6 bases from J, leaving 10 bases between. CDR1 and CDR2 from the germline V gene are GTSNPN and SVGIG (reference sequence). The CDR3 has 11 residues. CDR3 sequence: CAWTTNSEQYF. As DNA, the CDR3 is TGTGCCTGGACGACGAACTCCGAGCAGTACTTC.

The chain is built from TRBV7-2 and TRBJ2-4, with D perhaps matching TRBD2 (6 bases). V shed 5 bases and J shed 6 bases, with 17 bases lying between them. This CDR3 has 15 amino acids. The germline gives CDR1 SGHTA, CDR2 FQGNSA. The CDR3 here is CASSLRLGSVNIQYF. The CDR3 DNA is TGTGCCAGCAGCCTCCGACTAGGAAGCGTAAACATTCAGTACTTC. Variable domain in full (rest from reference TRBV7-2 and TRBJ2-4): GAGVSQSPSNKVTEKGKDVELRCDPISGHTALYWYRQSLGQGLEFLIYFQGNSAPDKSGLPSDRFSAERTGGSVSTLTIQRTQQEDSAVYLCASSLRLGSVNIQYFGAGTRLSVL.

The CDR3 nucleotides read TGTGCCAGCAGCCCAATAGGCAGGGGTACCGGAAACACCATATATTTT. It codes for CASSPIGRGTGNTIYF. The rearrangement uses TRBV4-2 and TRBJ1-3, with D possibly matching TRBD1 (6 bases). V lost 4 bases to trimming and J lost 4 bases, with 17 bases between them. Germline lookup yields CDR1 LGHNA and CDR2 YNFKEQ. The CDR3 is 16 residues long.

This clone was detected only once. J is TRBJ2-5 and V is TRBV14, with D possibly TRBD2 on 6 matching bases. The V and J ends lost 4 bases and 1 base respectively, with 13 bases between them. CDR3 length: 15 residues. Germline CDR1 reads SGHDN; CDR2 reads FVKESK. The CDR3 coding sequence is TGTGCCAGCAGCCTCGGGACTTGGAGCCAAGAGACCCAGTACTTC. It is translated as CASSLGTWSQETQYF. Drawing the rest from reference TRBV14 and TRBJ2-5, the complete variable domain is EAGVTQFPSHSVIEKGQTVTLRCDPISGHDNLYWYRRVMGKEIKFLLHFVKESKQDESGMPNNRFLAERTGGTYSTLKVQPAELEDSGVYFCASSLGTWSQETQYFGPGTRLLVL.

This clone occurred a few times. J is TRBJ1-6 and V is TRBV19; D is uncertain. The CDR3 contains 15 residues. Germline loops: CDR1 LNHDA, CDR2 SQIVND (reference sequence). Trimming stripped 3 bases from V and 7 bases from J, with 13 bases between. This CDR3 reads CASSITVSDNSPLHF. Here the CDR3 DNA reads TGTGCCAGTAGTATCACTGTAAGTGACAATTCACCCCTCCACTTT.

The chain links TRBV19 to TRBJ1-2; D gene uncertain. The V and J ends lost 6 bases and 3 bases respectively, with 11 bases between them. Germline CDR1 reads LNHDA; CDR2 reads SQIVND (reference sequence). This CDR3 contains 13 residues. CDR3 coding DNA: TGTGCCAGTAGCCCTCGAACTGACTATGGCTACACCTTC. It is translated as CASSPRTDYGYTF.

This clone was recorded once. The chain uses TRBV19 and TRBJ2-3; D is perhaps TRBD1 or TRBD2 (6 bases each). The CDR3 has 14 residues. Trimming took 4 bases from V and 1 from J, leaving 9 bases between them. Per the germline V gene, CDR1 is LNHDA and CDR2 is SQIVND (reference sequence). The CDR3: CASSTRGGTDTQYF. The CDR3, as DNA: TGTGCCAGTAGTACGAGGGGGGGCACAGATACGCAGTATTTT.

This sequence joins TRBV20-1 and TRBJ2-7; D unclear. CDR3 length: 11 amino acids. Trimming removed 5 bases from V and 4 bases from J, with 9 bases in between. The germline V gene has CDR1 DFQATT and CDR2 SNEGSKA (reference sequence). The CDR3 nucleotides are TGCAGTGCTCAGGACGTTTACGAGCAGTACTTC. This codes for CSAQDVYEQYF.

V gene TRBV28 combines with J gene TRBJ1-4; tentatively, D is TRBD1 (6 bases). Germline V CDR1 and CDR2: MDHEN, SYDVKM. This CDR3 has 16 amino acids. Trimming stripped 7 bases from V and 4 bases from J, with 19 bases between. CDR3 residues: CASKRFLDRDNEKLFF. The CDR3 bases are TGTGCCAGCAAGCGGTTCCTGGACAGAGATAATGAAAAACTGTTTTTT.

This chain uses TRBV6-1 with TRBJ2-7; 7 positions agree with TRBD1. CDR1 is MNHNS, CDR2 SASEGT, per germline. The CDR3 runs to 14 residues. Trimming cost V 3 bases and J 1 base; bases outside gene matches: 3. The CDR3 loop is CASSDRGQSYEQYF. CDR3 bases: TGTGCCAGCAGTGATCGGGGACAGTCCTACGAGCAGTACTTC.

J is TRBJ1-1 and V is TRBV7-3; no reliable D call. Germline CDR1 reads SGHTA; CDR2 reads FQGTGA. The length of the CDR3 is 13 residues. V lost 5 bases and J lost 6, with 13 bases in between. CDR3 sequence reads: CASSPTPTAEAFF. The CDR3, as DNA: TGTGCCAGCAGCCCGACACCGACGGCTGAAGCTTTCTTT.

V and J are TRBV9 and TRBJ2-3; the match to TRBD1 covers 9 bases. The germline V gene has CDR1 SGDLS and CDR2 YYNGEE. Trimming removed 3 bases from V and 4 bases from J; junction bases left unmatched: 12. This CDR3 region has 17 residues. The CDR3 protein is CASSASGTGIISDTQYF. CDR3 nucleotides: TGTGCCAGCAGCGCGTCCGGGACAGGGATTATTTCAGATACGCAGTATTTT.

The J gene is TRBJ2-1, the V gene TRBV5-1, with TRBD1 identical over 12 bases. With 2 bases clipped from V and 12 bases from J, the junction kept 6 bases outside the gene matches. There are 14 residues in the CDR3. Germline V lookup: CDR1 SGHRS, CDR2 YFSETQ. The chain's CDR3 is CASSFGTGGIVQFF. The CDR3, as DNA: TGCGCCAGCAGCTTTGGGACAGGGGGCATAGTGCAGTTCTTC.

The V and J genes are TRBV5-1 and TRBJ2-3; D may be TRBD2 (6 bases). Germline V gives CDR1 SGHRS, CDR2 YFSETQ. Trimming cost V 7 bases and J 9 bases, with 15 bases left between them. The CDR3 totals 12 residues. CDR3 region: CASRPPRGTQYF. The CDR3 coding sequence is TGCGCCAGCCGCCCGCCCCGGGGGACGCAGTATTTT.